This T cell receptor (beta chain) was obtained from a study of shared clonotypes between healthy human individuals. Profiling relied on immunoSEQ multiplex PCR, and the TCRdb table lists in-frame clones only, not all of them. The sample contains roughly 680,000 clones, 72% of which appear only once. CDR3 length: 14 amino acids. Trimming took off 2 bases at V and 3 bases at J, with 11 bases between the two ends. The germline V gene encodes CDR1 KGHSH and CDR2 LQKENI. The sequenced sample consisted of memory CD4+ T cells sorted from blood. Subset denoted: CD45RA-negative fraction. The J gene is TRBJ2-7, the V gene TRBV18; a weak D match, TRBD2 (6 bases). The clonotype was recovered from a woman aged 25 to 45 in good health. The CDR3: CASSPVRDGYEQYF. Written as DNA, the CDR3 is TGTGCCAGCTCACCAGTGCGGGACGGCTACGAGCAGTACTTC.